Following are 27 T cell receptor beta chains from one sample sequenced in a study of a mutant IDH1 vaccine in newly diagnosed glioma (dated by TCRdb to about 2021). Antigen specificity for these receptors is unknown. Libraries came from the immunoSEQ multiplex PCR assay. TCRdb took this table from immuneACCESS and kept in-frame rearrangements with V and J called. Such tables lack part of the clones; where checked against another copy, unresolved V genes explain under half of the gap, and the rest is unexplained. In all, the sample holds about 40,000 clones, and approximately 91% of those were seen once. The ten largest make up around 2.5% of the sample. The time point label on this specimen signifies: week 5, during vaccination. A 20-mer mutant IDH1 peptide at 300 micrograms in Montanide made up each vaccine dose, which was injected subcutaneously together with topical imiquimod. The material was PBMCs, obtained from a glioma patient whose treatment included an IDH1 peptide vaccine. The origin of the receptors is a middle-aged man with glioma.

This clone was seen only once. The chain combines TRBV7-2 with TRBJ2-7; TRBD1 might be the D (6 bases). The germline gives CDR1 SGHTA, CDR2 FQGNSA. This CDR3 contains 14 residues. The V end lost 5 bases, the J end lost 6 bases, and 17 bases lay between the germline ends. The CDR3 DNA sequence: TGTGCCAGCAGCGTATTAGGGACACTCTCCGAGCAGTACTTC. It specifies CASSVLGTLSEQYF.

The rearrangement uses TRBV7-2 and TRBJ1-1; D unclear. CDR1 and CDR2 (germline): SGHTA, FQGNSA. The V end was cut by 5 bases, the J end by 1 base, with 14 bases between. The CDR3 is 15 residues long. CDR3 sequence: CASSKPGVGNTEAFF. CDR3 sequence (DNA): TGTGCCAGCAGCAAGCCGGGAGTTGGGAACACTGAAGCTTTCTTT.

The chain has TRBV5-5 and TRBJ1-1; perhaps TRBD1 as D (5 bases). The germline V and J ends were trimmed by 0 bases and 4 bases, with 10 bases remaining between them. The germline V gene has CDR1 SGHKS and CDR2 YYEKEE (reference sequence). CDR3 size: 14 residues. The CDR3 DNA reads TGTGCCAGCAGCTTGGCGGGGGGGGTCACTGAAGCTTTCTTT. It encodes CASSLAGGVTEAFF.

This rearrangement joins TRBV30 to TRBJ2-3; D not certain. This CDR3 contains 13 residues. Trimming pared 5 bases from V and 1 base from J, leaving 10 bases between. Germline CDR1 GTSNPN, CDR2 SVGIG (reference sequence). CDR3 residues: CAWDDTRTDTQYF. The CDR3 nucleotides read TGTGCCTGGGATGACACCCGCACAGATACGCAGTATTTT.

The J gene is TRBJ1-2, the V gene TRBV27; TRBD1 aligns across 7 bases. Germline V lookup: CDR1 MNHEY, CDR2 SMNVEV (reference sequence). V lost 3 bases, J lost 2 bases, and 0 bases stayed unmatched. The CDR3 contains 13 residues. The CDR3 region has the DNA TGTGCCAGCAGTTTGACAGGGAACTATGGCTACACCTTC. It translates to CASSLTGNYGYTF.

The V and J genes are TRBV5-5 and TRBJ1-4; D call uncertain. The V gene lost 0 bases and the J gene lost 6 bases, with 6 bases spanning the gap. The germline V gene encodes CDR1 SGHKS and CDR2 YYEKEE (reference sequence). CDR3 length: 13 amino acids. Here the CDR3 DNA reads TGTGCCAGCAGCTTGGCCGCAGATGAAAAACTGTTTTTT. It yields the protein CASSLAADEKLFF.

The gene calls are TRBV10-3 and TRBJ1-2; the D is unclear. V was cut by 2 bases and J by 4 bases, with 20 bases left in between. From germline, CDR1 is ENHRY and CDR2 SYGVKD. CDR3 size: 17 residues. CDR3 nucleotides: TGTGCCATCAGTGAGGGCCTGGGTCCAAAAGGCGGCTATGGCTACACCTTC. Encoded protein: CAISEGLGPKGGYGYTF.

The chain couples TRBV5-6 to TRBJ2-5, with no clear D. The germline V gene encodes CDR1 SGHDT and CDR2 YYEEEE. The germline V and J ends were trimmed by 4 bases and 1 base, with 17 bases remaining between them. The CDR3 sequence is 16 residues long. CDR3 amino acids: CASSRLGGALQETQYF. CDR3 DNA: TGTGCCAGCAGCCGCCTAGGCGGAGCTCTCCAAGAGACCCAGTACTTC.

This clone has only a few counts. This rearrangement joins TRBV10-1 to TRBJ2-1, with TRBD2 identical over 7 bases. J gave up 2 bases and V 2 bases, and 0 bases lay outside the gene matches. There are 14 residues in the CDR3. The V gene's germline CDR1 is WNHNN and CDR2 SYGVQD (reference sequence). The CDR3 here is CASSEREAYNEQFF. For the CDR3, the DNA is TGCGCCAGCAGTGAGCGGGAGGCCTACAATGAGCAGTTCTTC.

The chain links TRBV9 to TRBJ2-2; D gene ambiguous. V lost 7 bases, J lost 2 bases, and 9 bases lay in between. The CDR3 totals 13 residues. The germline V gene has CDR1 SGDLS and CDR2 YYNGEE. The CDR3 DNA reads as TGTGCCAGCGGGCTACCTAACACCGGGGAGCTGTTTTTT. Amino acids: CASGLPNTGELFF.

The gene calls are TRBV6-5 and TRBJ2-1, with 9 bases that match TRBD2. The CDR3 loop spans 15 amino acids. Germline V gives CDR1 MNHEY, CDR2 SVGAGI. V lost 7 bases and J lost 2; bases outside the gene matches: 6. This chain's CDR3 is CASTLAGYAYNEQFF. As DNA, the CDR3 is TGTGCCAGCACCCTAGCGGGGTACGCCTACAATGAGCAGTTCTTC.

The count of this clone is one. The chain joins TRBV29-1 to TRBJ2-1, with TRBD2 identical over 11 bases. There are 15 residues in the CDR3. With 7 bases clipped from V and 8 bases from J, the junction kept 13 bases outside the gene matches. Per germline, CDR1 SQVTM and CDR2 ANQGSEA. The CDR3 protein is CSAEGLAGPRDEQFF. The CDR3 DNA is TGCAGCGCCGAAGGACTAGCGGGCCCCAGGGATGAGCAGTTCTTC.

The chain links TRBV27 to TRBJ2-5, with D uncertain. Germline loops: CDR1 MNHEY, CDR2 SMNVEV (reference sequence). Trimming cost V 4 bases and J 0 bases, with 6 bases left between them. This CDR3 comprises 13 residues. CDR3 loop: CASSSQYQETQYF. In DNA, the CDR3 is TGTGCCAGCAGTTCCCAGTACCAAGAGACCCAGTACTTC.

This clone was observed a single time. The rearrangement links TRBV5-1 to TRBJ1-1; D is uncertain. Germline values: CDR1 SGHRS, CDR2 YFSETQ. The CDR3 loop spans 14 amino acids. V was trimmed by 4 bases and J by 1 base, leaving 11 bases between them. The CDR3 sequence is CASSQAGTNTEAFF. The CDR3, as DNA: TGCGCCAGCAGCCAAGCAGGTACGAACACTGAAGCTTTCTTT. Filled out from reference TRBV5-1 and TRBJ1-1, the complete variable domain reads KAGVTQTPRYLIKTRGQQVTLSCSPISGHRSVSWYQQTPGQGLQFLFEYFSETQRNKGNFPGRFSGRQFSNSRSEMNVSTLELGDSALYLCASSQAGTNTEAFFGQGTRLTVV.

The gene calls are TRBV30 and TRBJ2-5; 7 bases align to TRBD2. Judging by the DNA end, TRBJ2-7 fits better; the J call may be wrong. There are 16 residues in the CDR3. Looked up from germline, CDR1 is GTSNPN and CDR2 is SVGIG (reference sequence). In DNA form, the CDR3 reads TGTGCCTGGAGTGGGGTAGCGGGCTCTTCCTCCTACGAGCAGTACTTC. Protein: CAWSGVAGSSSYEQYF.

This chain uses TRBV5-5 with TRBJ1-1; D is perhaps TRBD1 (6 bases). In germline, CDR1 is SGHKS, CDR2 YYEKEE (reference sequence). V lost 1 base to trimming and J lost 1 base, with 14 bases between them. The CDR3 loop spans 16 amino acids. CDR3 sequence (DNA): TGTGCCAGCAGCTTGAGATTTGGGGGCACGAACACTGAAGCTTTCTTT. Translation gives CASSLRFGGTNTEAFF.

The V gene is TRBV7-6, the J gene TRBJ1-1; 7 positions match TRBD1. Germline CDR1 reads SGHVS; CDR2 reads FNYEAQ. The CDR3 runs to 14 residues. V shed 5 bases, J shed 4 bases, and the junction held 7 bases outside the gene matches. Here the CDR3 DNA reads TGTGCCAGCAGCGTACAGGGGTACGGCACTGAAGCTTTCTTT. Its protein product is CASSVQGYGTEAFF.

V gene TRBV30 combines with J gene TRBJ1-2; no clear D gene. V lost 8 bases, J lost 4 bases, and 14 bases lay in between. The CDR3 contains 12 residues. CDR1 and CDR2 from the germline V gene are GTSNPN and SVGIG (reference sequence). For the CDR3, the DNA is TGTGCCGGAAGTGTAACAGTCTATGGCTACACCTTC. Translated, it gives CAGSVTVYGYTF.

This clone has only one observation. This chain connects TRBV5-6 to TRBJ2-1; TRBD1 matches at 8 bases. Trimming at V came to 4 bases and at J to 1 base, leaving 7 bases not matched to a gene. This CDR3 contains 16 residues. The germline V gene has CDR1 SGHDT and CDR2 YYEEEE. Here the CDR3 reads CASSPQGAGSYNEQFF. The CDR3 DNA sequence: TGTGCCAGCAGCCCTCAGGGGGCAGGGTCCTACAATGAGCAGTTCTTC.

The chain employs TRBV6-1 and TRBJ2-7, with D perhaps matching TRBD2 (6 bases). Looked up from germline, CDR1 is MNHNS and CDR2 is SASEGT. The CDR3 is 15 residues long. V gave up 5 bases and J gave up 2 bases, with 16 bases separating them. The DNA of the CDR3 is TGTGCCAGCAGTACCCAAGGGACTTATACCTACGAGCAGTACTTC. As protein: CASSTQGTYTYEQYF.

The rearrangement links TRBV28 to TRBJ2-1; D gene ambiguous. Germline lookup yields CDR1 MDHEN and CDR2 SYDVKM. The CDR3 totals 15 residues. V shed 3 bases and J shed 4 bases, with 13 bases lying between them. The CDR3 is CASSFWFRYYNEQFF. The CDR3 region has the DNA TGTGCCAGCAGTTTTTGGTTTCGTTATTACAATGAGCAGTTCTTC.

This clone was found once. The chain couples TRBV5-5 to TRBJ1-1, with 7 bases matching TRBD1. This CDR3 is built from 14 residues. Germline V gives CDR1 SGHKS, CDR2 YYEKEE (reference sequence). Trimming at V came to 9 bases and at J to 4 bases, leaving 12 bases not matched to a gene. The chain's CDR3 is CATDRAQPGTEAFF. Written as DNA, the CDR3 is TGTGCCACCGACAGGGCCCAACCGGGCACTGAAGCTTTCTTT.

V is TRBV11-2 and J is TRBJ2-1, with 7 positions matching TRBD1. The junction had 10 bases not matched to a gene; V was cut back by 5 bases and J by 6 bases. This CDR3 contains 15 residues. Germline CDR1 SGHAT, CDR2 FQNNGV. In nucleotides, the CDR3 is TGTGCCAGCAGCCTTCGACAGGGTCCCCTCAATGAGCAGTTCTTC. Protein sequence: CASSLRQGPLNEQFF.

The sample holds one count of this clone. CDR3 amino acids: CASSSSLTGEQYF. The CDR3 nucleotides read TGCGCCAGCAGTTCCTCCCTGACTGGCGAGCAGTACTTC. The chain carries TRBV5-1 and TRBJ2-7; the D is unclear. The CDR3 consists of 13 residues. Germline V gene sequence: CDR1 SGHRS, CDR2 YFSETQ. Trimming removed 5 bases from V and 6 bases from J, with 15 bases in between. The complete variable domain, with remaining parts taken from reference TRBV5-1 and TRBJ2-7, reads KAGVTQTPRYLIKTRGQQVTLSCSPISGHRSVSWYQQTPGQGLQFLFEYFSETQRNKGNFPGRFSGRQFSNSRSEMNVSTLELGDSALYLCASSSSLTGEQYFGPGTRLTVT.

The chain uses TRBV5-4 and TRBJ2-1; 10 positions agree with TRBD2. The germline V gene has CDR1 SGHNT and CDR2 YYREEE (reference sequence). After removal of 2 bases from V and 2 bases from J, the junction contained 4 bases not matched to a gene. CDR3 size: 16 residues. In nucleotides, the CDR3 is TGTGCCAGCAGCTTCCCTAGCGGGAGACCCTACAATGAGCAGTTCTTC. Residues: CASSFPSGRPYNEQFF.

This sequence joins TRBV6-6 and TRBJ1-3; no clear D. The CDR3 contains 13 residues. Germline lookup yields CDR1 MNHNY and CDR2 SVGAGI (reference sequence). Trimming took 7 bases from V and 0 from J, leaving 7 bases between them. The CDR3 spells CASILGSGNTIYF. CDR3 sequence (DNA): TGTGCCAGCATTCTAGGCTCTGGAAACACCATATATTTT.

This chain uses TRBV30 with TRBJ1-5; no definite D call. The CDR3 totals 13 residues. CDR1 GTSNPN and CDR2 SVGIG come from the germline V gene (reference sequence). V was cut by 2 bases and J by 3 bases, with 8 bases left in between. The DNA for the CDR3 is TGTGCCTGGAGTCCCACCTACAATCAGCCCCAGCATTTT. It is translated as CAWSPTYNQPQHF.